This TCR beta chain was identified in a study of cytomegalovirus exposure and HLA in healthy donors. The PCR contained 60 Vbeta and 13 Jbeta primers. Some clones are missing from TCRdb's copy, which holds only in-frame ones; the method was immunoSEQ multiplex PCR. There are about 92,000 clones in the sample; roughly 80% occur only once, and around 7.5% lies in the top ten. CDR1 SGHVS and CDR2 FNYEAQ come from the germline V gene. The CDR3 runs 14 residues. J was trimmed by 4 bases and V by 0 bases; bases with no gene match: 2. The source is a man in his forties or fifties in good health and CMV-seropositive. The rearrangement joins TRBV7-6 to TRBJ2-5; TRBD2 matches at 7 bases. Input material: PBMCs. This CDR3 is CASSLAGGTETQYF. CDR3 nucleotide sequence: TGTGCCAGCAGCTTAGCCGGGGGGACAGAGACCCAGTACTTC.